This entry is about one T cell receptor beta chain. Clones were read by immunoSEQ multiplex PCR, and TCRdb kept only the in-frame ones, dropping some. The sample lists fewer than 110,000 clones, around nine tenths occurring once. The data originate from a study of blood T cell repertoires in COVID-19. For the study at large: Sites across the United States, Italy and Spain contributed samples from acute and convalescent COVID-19.

Sequenced sample: peripheral blood. The sequence derives from a woman aged 25 to 39 with acute or convalescent COVID-19.

The CDR3 reads CASSPGGQINYGYTF. The CDR3 bases are TGTGCCAGCAGTCCCGGGGGACAGATTAACTATGGCTACACCTTC. The chain links TRBV28 to TRBJ1-2; TRBD1 matches at 7 bases. Losses at the gene ends were 5 bases for V and 1 base for J; bases not matched to a gene: 7. The CDR3 runs 15 residues. Germline loops: CDR1 MDHEN, CDR2 SYDVKM.